This TCR beta chain was captured in a study of patients and donors after allogeneic stem cell transplantation. The J segment lost 5 bases and the V segment lost 4 bases, leaving 5 bases of the junction unmatched. CDR3 length: 14 residues. Germline V gene lookup returns CDR1 SGDLS and CDR2 YYNGEE. TCRdb reprocessed the RT-PCR reads with MiXCR, giving one entry per CDR3 protein. The sample carries approximately 37,000 distinct CDR3 sequences, about 30% recorded once. The receptor was isolated from a human donor who was either an allogeneic HSCT recipient or a stem cell or donor lymphocyte infusion donor (not recorded which). It is not recorded whose cells these are; they may come from a transplant donor. This chain joins TRBV9 and TRBJ2-5; 10 nucleotides match TRBD2. Sequenced material: blood, either unsorted or a sorted T cell fraction (not recorded which). CDR3 in amino acids: CASSQSGRVETQYF. The CDR3 DNA follows: TGTGCCAGCAGCCAAAGCGGGAGGGTGGAGACCCAGTACTTC.